This is a list of T cell receptor beta chains from one sample in a study of OX40 agonist ivuxolimab in advanced cancers. Assay used: immunoSEQ multiplex PCR; TCRdb lists only in-frame clones, some missing. The top ten clones hold approximately 50% of a sample with around 20,000 clones, less than 95% of them seen once. The source was CD4+ or CD8+ T cells sorted from blood, collected in a trial of the OX40 agonist ivuxolimab. Receptors were obtained from an adult with an advanced solid tumor such as melanoma, head and neck, liver or kidney cancer. Both conserved end residues are part of each CDR3. A D gene is named only where the DNA matches it firmly. Not all rows give a size; the values are once, few, many and, for expanded clones, a class.

>-|TRBD2|TRBV5-6|TRBJ2-1
CASSLGTSGPPYNEQFF
TGTGCCAGCAGCCTTGGGACTAGCGGGCCCCCCTACAATGAGCAGTTCTTC
>once|-|TRBV27|TRBJ1-2
CASSLSSVRGKSLYGYTF
TGTGCCAGCAGTTTATCTTCTGTTAGGGGGAAATCCCTCTATGGCTACACCTTC
>medium-sized|-|TRBV19|TRBJ1-5
CASSLSLSNQPQHF
TGTGCCAGTAGTCTCTCTCTTAGCAATCAGCCCCAGCATTTT
>-|-|TRBV21-1|TRBJ2-7
CASIQPRYEQYF
TGTGCCAGCATCCAACCGCGTTACGAGCAGTACTTC
>-|TRBD2|TRBV7-2|TRBJ2-1
CASSPGTSGFSSYNEQFF
TGTGCCAGCAGCCCGGGGACTAGCGGATTTTCCTCCTACAATGAGCAGTTCTTC
>-|-|TRBV5-4|TRBJ2-3
CASSFHPGTSTDTQYF
TGTGCCAGCAGCTTCCACCCCGGGACTAGCACAGATACGCAGTATTTT
>-|TRBD1|TRBV27|TRBJ2-7
CASSSTGAYYEQYF
TGTGCCAGCAGTTCGACAGGGGCGTACTACGAGCAGTACTTC
>-|-|TRBV6-1|TRBJ2-5
CASSLEIQETQYF
TGTGCCAGCAGTTTGGAGATTCAAGAGACCCAGTACTTC
>-|-|TRBV4-3|TRBJ2-3
CASSQARTMTDTQYF
TGCGCCAGCAGCCAAGCGAGGACTATGACAGATACGCAGTATTTT
>-|-|TRBV5-6|TRBJ2-7
CASSEGRGSVFYEQYF
TGTGCCAGCAGCGAAGGAAGAGGATCCGTTTTCTACGAGCAGTACTTC
>-|-|TRBV4-3|TRBJ1-2
CASSPRNRDPYGYTF
TGCGCCAGCAGCCCCCGGAACAGGGACCCCTATGGCTACACCTTC
>-|-|TRBV13|TRBJ1-1
CASSIGPEAFF
TGTGCCAGCAGCATAGGACCTGAAGCTTTCTTT
>-|TRBD2|TRBV19|TRBJ2-1
CASSILAGGPNNEQFF
TGTGCCAGTAGTATATTGGCGGGGGGTCCTAACAATGAGCAGTTCTTC
>-|-|TRBV5-8|TRBJ1-5
CASSLTGPYSNQPQHF
TGTGCCAGCAGCTTAACGGGGCCCTATAGCAATCAGCCCCAGCATTTT
>-|-|TRBV11-2|TRBJ2-3
CASSLEPPDTQYF
TGTGCCAGCAGCTTAGAACCCCCCGATACGCAGTATTTT
>-|TRBD1|TRBV6-5|TRBJ2-7
CASSENPGQGAYEYF
TGTGCCAGCAGCGAAAATCCGGGACAGGGGGCTTATGAGTACTTC
>-|TRBD2|TRBV11-3|TRBJ2-7
CASSVPGLAGEQYF
TGTGCCAGCAGCGTCCCGGGACTAGCTGGGGAGCAGTACTTC
>-|-|TRBV9|TRBJ2-3
CASSASGSKTDTQYF
TGTGCCAGCAGCGCCTCGGGTAGCAAAACAGATACGCAGTATTTT
>once|-|TRBV6-6|TRBJ2-3
CASSYSAGHNTDTQYF
TGTGCCAGCAGTTACTCGGCAGGCCACAACACAGATACGCAGTATTTT
>-|-|TRBV6-5|TRBJ1-6
CASSYSPGSSPLHF
TGTGCCAGCAGTTACTCTCCAGGCTCCTCACCCCTCCACTTT
>-|TRBD1|TRBV19|TRBJ1-5
CATVTGAGQPQHF
TGTGCCACCGTTACAGGGGCGGGGCAGCCCCAGCATTTT
>-|TRBD1|TRBV30|TRBJ1-6
CAWDRGYNSPLHF
TGTGCCTGGGACAGGGGTTATAATTCACCCCTCCACTTT
>-|-|TRBV9|TRBJ2-1
CASSISGIGSYNEQFF
TGTGCCAGCAGCATTTCCGGGATCGGCTCCTACAATGAGCAGTTCTTC
>few|TRBD1|TRBV7-9|TRBJ2-3
CASNPRGQASTDTQYF
TGTGCCAGCAACCCCAGGGGGCAAGCTAGCACAGATACGCAGTATTTT
>-|-|TRBV10-2|TRBJ2-7
CASSGEAYEQYF
TGCGCCAGCAGCGGGGAGGCCTACGAGCAGTACTTC
>-|TRBD2|TRBV11-1|TRBJ2-1
CASSGLASYNEQFF
TGTGCCAGTAGCGGGCTAGCTTCCTACAATGAGCAGTTCTTC
>-|-|TRBV6-5|TRBJ2-7
CASSYSTAGYEQYF
TGTGCCAGCAGTTACTCGACCGCAGGCTACGAGCAGTACTTC
>few|TRBD2|TRBV7-9|TRBJ2-1
CASSSGGEREQFF
TGTGCCAGCAGCTCGGGAGGGGAGCGTGAGCAGTTCTTC
>-|-|TRBV19|TRBJ1-3
CASSHGSWDTIYF
TGTGCCAGTAGTCATGGTTCTTGGGACACCATATATTTT
>-|-|TRBV4-1|TRBJ1-1
CASSPQGTNEAFF
TGCGCCAGCAGCCCCCAGGGGACCAATGAAGCTTTCTTT
>-|-|TRBV7-7|TRBJ2-7
CASSLTIGNEQYF
TGTGCTAGCAGCTTAACTATAGGAAACGAGCAGTACTTC
>-|-|TRBV28|TRBJ1-5
CASSPGSSNQPQHF
TGTGCCAGCAGTCCGGGGTCGAGCAATCAGCCCCAGCATTTT
>-|-|TRBV14|TRBJ1-2
CASSQQGYYGYTF
TGTGCCAGCAGCCAACAGGGATACTATGGCTACACCTTC